A single TCR beta chain is shown here with its context. The sample comes from a study of blood T cell repertoires in COVID-19. There are 13 residues in the CDR3. The V gene lost 3 bases and the J gene lost 9 bases, with 14 bases spanning the gap. Germline V gene lookup returns CDR1 LGHDT and CDR2 YNNKEL (reference sequence). Cohort assignment relied on participant-reported clinical history. The study recruited exposed participants who had met a COVID-19 case within 2 weeks before entry. Method: immunoSEQ multiplex PCR; TCRdb's copy keeps in-frame clones and lacks some. The sample holds 250,000 to 300,000 clones; 70% to 90% are singletons and the top ten take approximately 6.6%.

This receptor was obtained from a woman between 45 and 65 years old who had been exposed to COVID-19. The sequenced sample consisted of PBMCs or T cells enriched from blood (not recorded which). V usage is TRBV3-1 (or the pseudogene TRBV3-2) and J usage is TRBJ1-1; D gene uncertain. CDR3 amino acids: CASSHALSIQAFF. Here the CDR3 DNA reads TGTGCCAGCAGCCATGCATTGAGCATTCAAGCTTTCTTT.